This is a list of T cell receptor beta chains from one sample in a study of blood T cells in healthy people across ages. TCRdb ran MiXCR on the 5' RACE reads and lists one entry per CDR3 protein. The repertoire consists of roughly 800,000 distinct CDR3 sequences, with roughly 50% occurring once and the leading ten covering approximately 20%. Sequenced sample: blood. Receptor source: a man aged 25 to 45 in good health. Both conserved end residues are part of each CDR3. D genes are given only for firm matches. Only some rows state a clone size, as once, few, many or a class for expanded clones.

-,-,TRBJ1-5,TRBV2,CASSDGRVSDQPQHF,TGTGCCAGCAGTGACGGCAGGGTCAGTGATCAGCCCCAGCATTTT
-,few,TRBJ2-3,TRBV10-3,CAISDLDDNPGPDTQYF,TGTGCCATCAGTGATCTCGATGACAATCCGGGCCCAGATACGCAGTATTTT
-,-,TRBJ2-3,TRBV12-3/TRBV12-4,CASSFGDTSTDTQYF,TGTGCCAGCAGTTTTGGGGATACTAGCACAGATACGCAGTATTTT
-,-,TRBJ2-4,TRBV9,CASSVEKVVINPNEQYF,TGTGCCAGCAGCGTAGAGAAGGTAGTAATTAATCCTAATGAGCAGTACTTC
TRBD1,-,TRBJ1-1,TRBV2,CASSDTQGVNTEAFF,TGTGCCAGCAGTGATACACAGGGGGTGAACACTGAAGCTTTCTTT
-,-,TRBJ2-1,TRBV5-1,CASSLVGHPSYNEQFF,TGCGCCAGCAGCTTGGTCGGCCACCCCTCCTACAATGAGCAGTTCTTC
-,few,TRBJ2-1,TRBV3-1,CASSQPYSTNEQFF,TGTGCCAGCAGCCAACCGTATAGTACTAATGAGCAGTTCTTC
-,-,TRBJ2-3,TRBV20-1,CSARSFSSTDTQYF,TGCAGTGCTAGAAGTTTTTCTAGCACAGATACGCAGTATTTT
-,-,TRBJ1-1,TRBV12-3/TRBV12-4,CASRGPGYAEAFF,TGTGCCAGCAGAGGACCAGGGTACGCTGAAGCTTTCTTT
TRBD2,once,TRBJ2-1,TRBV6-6,CASSPGTSDNEQFF,TGTGCCAGCAGTCCCGGGACTAGCGACAATGAGCAGTTCTTC
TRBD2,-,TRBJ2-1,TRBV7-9,CASSLPGTSGRNEQFF,TGTGCCAGCAGCTTACCCGGGACTAGCGGGAGGAATGAGCAGTTCTTC
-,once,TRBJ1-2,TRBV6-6,CASNTEGGYGYTF,TGTGCCAGCAATACAGAAGGAGGCTATGGCTACACCTTC
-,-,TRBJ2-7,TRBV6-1,CASRGDTSPDEQYF,TGTGCCAGCAGGGGAGACACGTCCCCCGACGAGCAGTACTTC